The sequence of this TCR beta chain was determined in a study of blood T cell repertoires in COVID-19. Study as a whole: The study drew acute and convalescent COVID-19 samples from the United States, Italy and Spain. PBMCs, B-cell-depleted T cells, or T cells were the source of the cDNA or gDNA that made up the material.

Per the authors' pipeline: By means of reference gene primer amplification, nucleated cell counts were estimated. TCRdb's table, derived via immunoSEQ multiplex PCR, lists solely in-frame clones and lacks some. The DNA gave D and trimming, while V, J and clone size come from that table. The sample lists hundreds of thousands of clones; 70% to 90% were seen once. The origin of this receptor is a middle-aged woman with acute COVID-19. Sequencing used PBMCs or T cells enriched from blood (not recorded which).

As DNA, the CDR3 is TGTGCCAGCTCGTCGGTAGAGGGCTGGAATTCACCCCTCCACTTT. Translation gives CASSSVEGWNSPLHF. The gene calls are TRBV18 and TRBJ1-6; D call uncertain. V was clipped by 6 bases and J by 7 bases, with 16 bases between them. This CDR3 is 15 amino acids long. Germline lookup yields CDR1 KGHSH and CDR2 LQKENI. The variable domain in full, with the rest retrieved from reference TRBV18 and TRBJ1-6, is NAGVMQNPRHLVRRRGQEARLRCSPMKGHSHVYWYRQLPEEGLKFMVYLQKENIIDESGMPKERFSAEFPKEGPSILRIQQVVRGDSAAYFCASSSVEGWNSPLHFGNGTRLTVT.